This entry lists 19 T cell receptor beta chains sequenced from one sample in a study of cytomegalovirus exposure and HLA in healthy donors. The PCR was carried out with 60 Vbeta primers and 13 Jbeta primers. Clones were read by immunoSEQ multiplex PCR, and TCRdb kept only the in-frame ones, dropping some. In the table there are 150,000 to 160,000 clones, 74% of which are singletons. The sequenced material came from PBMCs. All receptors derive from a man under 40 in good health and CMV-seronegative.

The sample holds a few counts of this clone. CDR3 in amino acids: CASSLTAPGGLTDTQYF. The CDR3 nucleotides are TGTGCCAGCAGCCTAACGGCCCCGGGGGGCCTGACAGATACGCAGTATTTT. This chain connects TRBV27 to TRBJ2-3; TRBD2 is a possible D gene (7 bases). The CDR3 loop spans 17 amino acids. Trimming left V 6 bases short and J 3 bases short, with 22 bases between. Germline CDR1 is MNHEY and CDR2 is SMNVEV (reference sequence).

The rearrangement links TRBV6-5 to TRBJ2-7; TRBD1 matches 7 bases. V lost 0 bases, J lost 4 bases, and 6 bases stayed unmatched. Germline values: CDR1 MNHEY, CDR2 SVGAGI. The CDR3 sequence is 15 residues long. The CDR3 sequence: CASSYSSGQSYEQYF. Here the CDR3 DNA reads TGTGCCAGCAGTTACTCTTCGGGACAGTCATACGAGCAGTACTTC.

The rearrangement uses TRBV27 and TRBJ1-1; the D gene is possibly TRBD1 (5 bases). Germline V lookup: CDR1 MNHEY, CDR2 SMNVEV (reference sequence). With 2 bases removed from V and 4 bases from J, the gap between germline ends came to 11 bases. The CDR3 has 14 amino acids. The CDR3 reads CASSLANRGTEAFF. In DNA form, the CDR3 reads TGTGCCAGCAGTTTAGCGAATAGGGGCACTGAAGCTTTCTTT.

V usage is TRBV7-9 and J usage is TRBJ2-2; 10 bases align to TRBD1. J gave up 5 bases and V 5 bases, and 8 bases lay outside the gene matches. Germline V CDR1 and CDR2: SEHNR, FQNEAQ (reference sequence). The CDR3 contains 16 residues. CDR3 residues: CASSITGTGETGELFF. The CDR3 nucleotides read TGTGCCAGCAGCATTACCGGGACAGGGGAAACCGGGGAGCTGTTTTTT.

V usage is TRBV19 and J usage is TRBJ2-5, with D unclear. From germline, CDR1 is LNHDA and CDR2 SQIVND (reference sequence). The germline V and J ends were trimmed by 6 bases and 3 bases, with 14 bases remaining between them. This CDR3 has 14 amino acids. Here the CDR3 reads CASSLRHSKETQYF. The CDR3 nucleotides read TGTGCCAGTAGCCTCAGACACTCCAAAGAGACCCAGTACTTC.

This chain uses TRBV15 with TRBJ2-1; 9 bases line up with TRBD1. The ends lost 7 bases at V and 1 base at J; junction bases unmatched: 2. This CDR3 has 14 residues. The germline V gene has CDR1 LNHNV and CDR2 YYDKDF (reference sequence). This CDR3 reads CATTDRGSYNEQFF. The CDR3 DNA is TGTGCCACCACGGACAGGGGATCCTACAATGAGCAGTTCTTC.

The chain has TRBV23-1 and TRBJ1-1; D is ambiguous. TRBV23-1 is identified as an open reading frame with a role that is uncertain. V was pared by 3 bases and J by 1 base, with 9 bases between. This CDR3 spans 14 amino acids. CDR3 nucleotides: TGCGCCAGCAGTCACCCCACTCCGAACACTGAAGCTTTCTTT. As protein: CASSHPTPNTEAFF.

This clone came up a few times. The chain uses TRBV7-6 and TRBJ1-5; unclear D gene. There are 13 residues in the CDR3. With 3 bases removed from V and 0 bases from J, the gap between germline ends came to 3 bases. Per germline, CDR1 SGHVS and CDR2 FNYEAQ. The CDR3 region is CASSLASNQPQHF. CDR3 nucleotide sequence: TGTGCCAGCAGCTTGGCTAGCAATCAGCCCCAGCATTTT. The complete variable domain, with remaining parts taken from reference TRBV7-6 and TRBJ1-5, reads GAGVSQSPRYKVTKRGQDVALRCDPISGHVSLYWYRQALGQGPEFLTYFNYEAQQDKSGLPNDRFSAERPEGSISTLTIQRTEQRDSAMYRCASSLASNQPQHFGDGTRLSIL.

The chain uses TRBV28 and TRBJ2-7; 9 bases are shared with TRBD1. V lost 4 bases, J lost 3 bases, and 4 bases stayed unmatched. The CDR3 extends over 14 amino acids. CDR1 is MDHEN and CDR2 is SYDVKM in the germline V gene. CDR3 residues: CASSWTGEGYEQYF. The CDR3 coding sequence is TGTGCCAGCAGTTGGACAGGGGAAGGCTACGAGCAGTACTTC.

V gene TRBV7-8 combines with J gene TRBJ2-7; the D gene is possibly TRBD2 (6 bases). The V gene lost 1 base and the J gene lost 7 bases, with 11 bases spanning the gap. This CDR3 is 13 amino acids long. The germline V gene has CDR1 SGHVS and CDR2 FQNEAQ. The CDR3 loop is CASSLDGAGEQYF. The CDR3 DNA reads TGTGCCAGCAGCTTAGACGGGGCGGGGGAGCAGTACTTC.

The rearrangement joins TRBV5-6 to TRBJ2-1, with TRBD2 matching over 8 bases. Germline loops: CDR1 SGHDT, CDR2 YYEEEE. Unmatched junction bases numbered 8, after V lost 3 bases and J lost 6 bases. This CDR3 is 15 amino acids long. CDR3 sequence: CASSWGISGVNEQFF. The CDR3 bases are TGTGCCAGCAGCTGGGGGATTAGCGGGGTCAATGAGCAGTTCTTC. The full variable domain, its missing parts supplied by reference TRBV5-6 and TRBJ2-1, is DAGVTQSPTHLIKTRGQQVTLRCSPKSGHDTVSWYQQALGQGPQFIFQYYEEEERQRGNFPDRFSGHQFPNYSSELNVNALLLGDSALYLCASSWGISGVNEQFFGPGTRLTVL.

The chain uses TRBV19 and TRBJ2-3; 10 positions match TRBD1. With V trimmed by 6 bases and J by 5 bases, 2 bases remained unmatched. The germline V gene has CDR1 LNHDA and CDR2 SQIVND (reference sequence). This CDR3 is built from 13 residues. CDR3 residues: CASSRTGGDTQYF. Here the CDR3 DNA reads TGTGCCAGTAGCAGGACAGGGGGAGATACGCAGTATTTT. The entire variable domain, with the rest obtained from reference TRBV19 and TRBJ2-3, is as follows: DGGITQSPKYLFRKEGQNVTLSCEQNLNHDAMYWYRQDPGQGLRLIYYSQIVNDFQKGDIAEGYSVSREKKESFPLTVTSAQKNPTAFYLCASSRTGGDTQYFGPGTRLTVL.

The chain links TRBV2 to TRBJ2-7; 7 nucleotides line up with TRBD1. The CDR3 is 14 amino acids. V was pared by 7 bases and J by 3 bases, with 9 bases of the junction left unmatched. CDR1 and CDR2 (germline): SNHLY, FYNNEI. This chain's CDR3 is CASIPRQGFYEQYF. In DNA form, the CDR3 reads TGTGCCAGCATCCCGAGACAGGGATTCTACGAGCAGTACTTC.

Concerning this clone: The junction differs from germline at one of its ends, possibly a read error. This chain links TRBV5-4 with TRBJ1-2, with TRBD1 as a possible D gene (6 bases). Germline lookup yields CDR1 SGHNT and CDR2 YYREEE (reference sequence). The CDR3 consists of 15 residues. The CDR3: CASSLGQNVNYGYPF. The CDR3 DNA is TGTGCCAGCAGTCTTGGACAGAACGTTAACTATGGCTACCCCTTC.

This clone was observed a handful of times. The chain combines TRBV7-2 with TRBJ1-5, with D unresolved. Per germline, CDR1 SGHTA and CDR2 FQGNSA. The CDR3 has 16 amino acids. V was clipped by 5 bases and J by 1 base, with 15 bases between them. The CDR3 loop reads CASSLAPRLSNQPQHF. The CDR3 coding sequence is TGTGCCAGCAGCCTGGCTCCCCGTTTAAGCAATCAGCCCCAGCATTTT.

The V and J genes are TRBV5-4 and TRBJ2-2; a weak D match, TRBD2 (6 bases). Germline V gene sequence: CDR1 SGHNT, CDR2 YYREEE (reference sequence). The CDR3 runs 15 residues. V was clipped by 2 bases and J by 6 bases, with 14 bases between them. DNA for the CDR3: TGTGCCAGCAGCTTCCGGGACTGGGCGGCCGGGGAGCTGTTTTTT. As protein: CASSFRDWAAGELFF.

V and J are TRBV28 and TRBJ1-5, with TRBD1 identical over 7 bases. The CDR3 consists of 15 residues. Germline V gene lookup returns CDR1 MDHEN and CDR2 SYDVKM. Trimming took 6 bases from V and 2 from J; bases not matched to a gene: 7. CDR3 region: CASSPDRMGNQPQHF. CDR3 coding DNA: TGTGCCAGCAGCCCGGACAGGATGGGCAATCAGCCCCAGCATTTT.

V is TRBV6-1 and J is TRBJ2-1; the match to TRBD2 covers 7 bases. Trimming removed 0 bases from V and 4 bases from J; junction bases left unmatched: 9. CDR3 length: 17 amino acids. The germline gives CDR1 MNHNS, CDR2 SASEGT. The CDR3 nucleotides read TGTGCCAGCAGTGAAGCGGCAGGGAGGGTCGGTTACAATGAGCAGTTCTTC. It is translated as CASSEAAGRVGYNEQFF.

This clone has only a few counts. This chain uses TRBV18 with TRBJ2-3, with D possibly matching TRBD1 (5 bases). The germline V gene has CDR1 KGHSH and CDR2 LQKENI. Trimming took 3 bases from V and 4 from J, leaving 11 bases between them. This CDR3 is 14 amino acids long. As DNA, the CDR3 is TGTGCCAGCTCACCGGGCAGGGTCCCAGATACGCAGTATTTT. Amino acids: CASSPGRVPDTQYF. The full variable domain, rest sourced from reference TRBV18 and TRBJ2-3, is NAGVMQNPRHLVRRRGQEARLRCSPMKGHSHVYWYRQLPEEGLKFMVYLQKENIIDESGMPKERFSAEFPKEGPSILRIQQVVRGDSAAYFCASSPGRVPDTQYFGPGTRLTVL.